This TCR beta chain came from a study of brain T cells in children with intractable seizures (dated by TCRdb to the early 2020s). For context, the study as a whole: Resected brain tissue from over 50 pediatric epilepsy surgery cases was initially screened for immune gene transcripts with a NanoString immunology panel. About 70% of the 12 selected surgery cases also had pre-surgery blood sequenced, which left four cases with brain tissue only.

The time point label here, explained by the study, means: resected brain tissue, or blood drawn just prior to surgery. The surgery cases showing the highest brain T cell transcript signatures were chosen for TCR beta chain sequencing of brain tissue and, when available, of blood. Before surgery, the patients had been given at least one anti-epileptic drug. TCR-sequenced patients were children with drug-resistant epilepsy due to tuberous sclerosis complex, focal cortical dysplasia, Rasmussen encephalitis or hemimegalencephaly. Blood samples were collected immediately before the epilepsy surgery. Bulk genomic DNA was extracted from unsorted brain tissue and whole blood with the Monarch genomic DNA purification kit. The immunoSEQ assay was used to generate TCR beta chain sequences from genomic DNA. As for the original processing: CDR3 sequences that did not begin with the conserved framework cysteine at position 104 were removed manually. To get clonality, the normalized Shannon's Diversity Index was subtracted from one, giving values from 0 (maximal diversity) to 1 (oligoclonal). Chi-squared comparison-of-proportions tests were used to check whether the frequency of the same CDR3 differed between samples, for example brain versus blood. Public clonotypes were found by searching immuneACCESS, and the VDJdb browser was used to assess similarity to known antiviral clonotypes. Imported from immuneACCESS, the table was reduced by TCRdb to in-frame sequences with V and J called. These copies leave out some clones; in studies compared against another copy, an unresolved V gene accounts for under half, and the cause of the remainder is not known. For V, J and clone size, that table is used; D and trimming come from the DNA. Here the sample has just under 65,000 clones; approximately 95% occur a single time. In total, the top ten clones hold 0.3% to 0.45% of the sample.

Details on this clone: Its recognized antigen is unknown. Base quality data are lacking; no much larger clone is found one base away.

What the research found in general, with its limitations: Because pre- and post-surgery blood were sequenced to different depths, clones absent from the pre-surgery sample may reflect undersampling. The patients' HCMV serostatus was not known, and viral specificity was inferred solely from CDR3 sequence similarity.

The junction shows trimming of 0 bases on V and 6 bases on J, and the gene matches do not reach 5 bases of it. The CDR3 runs 14 amino acids, cysteine and phenylalanine included. Only CDR3 DNA remains: 42 bases, in frame from the first base. For CDR1 and CDR2, the germline V gene lists SGHRS and YFSETQ. The sequence was collected from a boy under two years old with focal cortical dysplasia and intractable seizures. The chain is made from TRBV5-1 and TRBJ1-2; 7 middle bases align to TRBD1. The sample here was peripheral blood, taken at surgery. CDR3 region: CASSLVPGGDGYTF. The sequenced DNA is TGCGCCAGCAGCTTGGTACCAGGGGGGGATGGCTACACCTTC. The full variable domain, with segments outside the CDR3 supplied by the reference TRBV5-1 and TRBJ1-2 proteins, appears as KAGVTQTPRYLIKTRGQQVTLSCSPISGHRSVSWYQQTPGQGLQFLFEYFSETQRNKGNFPGRFSGRQFSNSRSEMNVSTLELGDSALYLCASSLVPGGDGYTFGSGTRLTVV.